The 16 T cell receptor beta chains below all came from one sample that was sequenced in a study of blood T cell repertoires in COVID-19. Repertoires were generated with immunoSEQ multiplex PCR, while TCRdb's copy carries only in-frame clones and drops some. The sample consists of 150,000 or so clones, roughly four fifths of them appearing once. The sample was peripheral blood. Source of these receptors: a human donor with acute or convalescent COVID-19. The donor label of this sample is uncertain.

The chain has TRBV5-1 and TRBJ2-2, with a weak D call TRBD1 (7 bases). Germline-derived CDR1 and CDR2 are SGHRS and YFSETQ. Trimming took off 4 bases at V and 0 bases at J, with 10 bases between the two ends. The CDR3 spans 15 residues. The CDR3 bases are TGCGCCAGCAGCGCGGGACAGACGAACACCGGGGAGCTGTTTTTT. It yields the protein CASSAGQTNTGELFF.

Here the CDR3 reads CASRIRYSGANVLTF. The DNA for the CDR3 is TGTGCCAGCAGGATCAGGTACTCTGGGGCCAACGTCCTGACTTTC. The chain joins TRBV7-2 to TRBJ2-6, with D unresolved. CDR3 length: 15 amino acids. Between the trimmed V and J ends, which lost 6 bases and 0 bases, there was a span of 9 bases. Germline loops: CDR1 SGHTA, CDR2 FQGNSA. Together with reference TRBV7-2 and TRBJ2-6, the CDR3 gives the full variable domain: GAGVSQSPSNKVTEKGKDVELRCDPISGHTALYWYRQSLGQGLEFLIYFQGNSAPDKSGLPSDRFSAERTGGSVSTLTIQRTQQEDSAVYLCASRIRYSGANVLTFGAGSRLTVL.

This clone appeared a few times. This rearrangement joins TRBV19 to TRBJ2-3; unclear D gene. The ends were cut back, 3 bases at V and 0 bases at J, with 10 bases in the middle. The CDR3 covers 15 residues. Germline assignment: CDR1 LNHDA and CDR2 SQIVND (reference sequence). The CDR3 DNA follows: TGTGCCAGTAGTATTACGACACCTAGCACAGATACGCAGTATTTT. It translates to CASSITTPSTDTQYF.

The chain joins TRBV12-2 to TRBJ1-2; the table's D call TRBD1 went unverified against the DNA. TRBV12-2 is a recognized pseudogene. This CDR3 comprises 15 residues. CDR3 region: CASRFWDRGNYGYTF. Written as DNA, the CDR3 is TGTGCAAGTCGCTTTTGGGACAGGGGAAACTATGGCTACACCTTC.

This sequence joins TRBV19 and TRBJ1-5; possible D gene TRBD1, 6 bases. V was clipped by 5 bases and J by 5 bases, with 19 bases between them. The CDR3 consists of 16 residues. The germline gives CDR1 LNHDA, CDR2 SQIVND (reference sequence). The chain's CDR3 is CASSSNLAPGDQPQHF. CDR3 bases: TGTGCCAGTAGTTCCAACCTAGCCCCAGGGGATCAGCCCCAGCATTTT.

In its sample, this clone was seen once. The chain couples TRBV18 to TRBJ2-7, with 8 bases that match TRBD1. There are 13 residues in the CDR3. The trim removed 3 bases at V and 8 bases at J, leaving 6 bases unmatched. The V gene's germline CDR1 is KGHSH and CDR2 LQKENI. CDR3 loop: CASSPDRATKQYF. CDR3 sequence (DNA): TGTGCCAGCTCACCGGACAGGGCTACAAAGCAGTACTTC.

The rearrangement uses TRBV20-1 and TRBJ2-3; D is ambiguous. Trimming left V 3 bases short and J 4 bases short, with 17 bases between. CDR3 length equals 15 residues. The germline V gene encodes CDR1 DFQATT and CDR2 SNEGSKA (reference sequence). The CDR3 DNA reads TGCAGTGCTAGTCAACCGCAAACAATTTCAGATACGCAGTATTTT. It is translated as CSASQPQTISDTQYF.

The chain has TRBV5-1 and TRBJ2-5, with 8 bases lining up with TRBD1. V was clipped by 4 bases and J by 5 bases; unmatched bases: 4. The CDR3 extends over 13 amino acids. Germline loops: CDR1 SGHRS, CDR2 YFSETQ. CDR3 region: CASSVDRVETQYF. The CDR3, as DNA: TGCGCCAGCAGCGTGGACAGGGTGGAGACCCAGTACTTC.

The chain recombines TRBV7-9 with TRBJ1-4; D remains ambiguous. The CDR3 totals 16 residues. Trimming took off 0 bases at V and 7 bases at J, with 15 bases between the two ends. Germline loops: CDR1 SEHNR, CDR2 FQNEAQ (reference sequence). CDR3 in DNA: TGTGCCAGCAGCTTAGCTGGTCCGAGGAGCGGTGAAAAACTGTTTTTT. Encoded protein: CASSLAGPRSGEKLFF. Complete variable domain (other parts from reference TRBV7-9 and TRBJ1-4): DTGVSQNPRHKITKRGQNVTFRCDPISEHNRLYWYRQTLGQGPEFLTYFQNEAQLEKSRLLSDRFSAERPKGSFSTLEIQRTEQGDSAMYLCASSLAGPRSGEKLFFGSGTQLSVL.

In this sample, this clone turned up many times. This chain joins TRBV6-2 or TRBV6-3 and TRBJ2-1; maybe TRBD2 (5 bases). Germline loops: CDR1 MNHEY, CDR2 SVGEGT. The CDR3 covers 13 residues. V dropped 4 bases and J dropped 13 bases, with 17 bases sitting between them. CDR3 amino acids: CASSSPRDRAQFF. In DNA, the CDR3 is TGTGCCAGCAGTTCTCCGAGGGATAGGGCACAGTTCTTC.

The CDR3 coding sequence is TGTGCCAGCAGTGACTTAGGCAGCGGGGACCAAGAGACCCAGTACTTC. Protein: CASSDLGSGDQETQYF. The V gene is TRBV2, the J gene TRBJ2-5, with TRBD2 matching 7 bases. Unmatched junction bases numbered 7, after V lost 3 bases and J lost 0 bases. From germline, CDR1 is SNHLY and CDR2 FYNNEI. The CDR3 length is 16 residues.

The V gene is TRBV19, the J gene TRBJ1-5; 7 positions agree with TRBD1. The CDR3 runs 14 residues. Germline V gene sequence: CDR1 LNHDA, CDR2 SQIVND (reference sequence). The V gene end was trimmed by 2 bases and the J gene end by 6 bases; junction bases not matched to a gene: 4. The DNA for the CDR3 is TGTGCCAGTAGTATAAGAGGGGGCGGTCAGCCCCAGCATTTT. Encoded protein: CASSIRGGGQPQHF.

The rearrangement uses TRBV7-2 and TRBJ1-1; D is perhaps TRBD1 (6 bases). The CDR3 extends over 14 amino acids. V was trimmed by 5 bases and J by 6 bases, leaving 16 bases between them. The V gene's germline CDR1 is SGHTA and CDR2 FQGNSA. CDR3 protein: CASSISRDIPEAFF. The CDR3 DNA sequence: TGTGCCAGCAGCATCAGCCGGGACATCCCTGAAGCTTTCTTT.

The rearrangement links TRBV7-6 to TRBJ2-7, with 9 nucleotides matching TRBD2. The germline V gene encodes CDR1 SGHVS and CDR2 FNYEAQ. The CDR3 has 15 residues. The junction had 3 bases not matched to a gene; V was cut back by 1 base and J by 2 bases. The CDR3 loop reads CASSLEAGGPYEQYF. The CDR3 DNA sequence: TGTGCCAGCAGCTTAGAAGCGGGGGGACCCTACGAGCAGTACTTC.

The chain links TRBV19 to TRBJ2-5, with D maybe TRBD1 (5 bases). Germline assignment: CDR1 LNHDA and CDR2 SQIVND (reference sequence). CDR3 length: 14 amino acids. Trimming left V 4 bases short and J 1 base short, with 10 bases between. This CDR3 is CASSRAGLQETQYF. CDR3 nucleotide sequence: TGTGCCAGTAGTAGGGCAGGGCTCCAAGAGACCCAGTACTTC.

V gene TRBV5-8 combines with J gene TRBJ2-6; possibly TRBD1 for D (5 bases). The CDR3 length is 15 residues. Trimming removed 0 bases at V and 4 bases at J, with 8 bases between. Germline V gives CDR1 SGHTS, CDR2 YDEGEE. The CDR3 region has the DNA TGTGCCAGCAGCTTGGTAGGGGTCGGGGCCAACGTCCTGACTTTC. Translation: CASSLVGVGANVLTF.